This T cell receptor (beta chain) was captured in a study of Ad26.COV2.S vaccination and SARS-CoV-2 variants. The assay was immunoSEQ multiplex PCR, and TCRdb's table has in-frame clones only and misses some. In the table there are about 680,000 clones, roughly 90% of which are singletons. The treatment was: around 19 received Ad26.COV2.S at low or high dose, single or two shots; about 5 received placebo; per-sample allocation not given. Day 63 after the first injection of vaccine or placebo was the sampling time. This CDR3 is built from 16 residues. Trimming cost V 1 base and J 4 bases, with 14 bases left between them. Per germline, CDR1 LNHDA and CDR2 SQIVND (reference sequence).

Material: peripheral blood, obtained in a trial of Ad26.COV2.S vaccine versus placebo. This sequence joins TRBV19 and TRBJ1-5; perhaps TRBD1 as D (5 bases). This sequence was found in a person between 18 and 65 years old who received the Ad26.COV2.S COVID-19 vaccine or a placebo. As DNA, the CDR3 is TGTGCCAGTAGTATAGTTGGGGCCCAGGGTAATCAGCCCCAGCATTTT. This codes for CASSIVGAQGNQPQHF.